Below, one T cell receptor beta chain is given with its context. Its specificity is not known. This sample was taken from a study of cytomegalovirus exposure and HLA in healthy donors. Points from the study as a whole: The study flagged about 150 TCR beta chains as cytomegalovirus-associated. Rarity marked most TCR sequences, yet some public TCRs occurred in many donors.

The junction had 2 bases not matched to a gene; V was cut back by 2 bases and J by 0 bases. The CDR3 runs to 15 residues. Germline V lookup: CDR1 SGHRS, CDR2 YFSETQ. This PCR relied on a set of 60 Vbeta primers and 13 Jbeta primers. Clones were read by immunoSEQ multiplex PCR, and TCRdb kept only the in-frame ones, dropping some. This repertoire shows about 140,000 clones, around three quarters found once; its top ten account for around 2.4%. This clonotype was sampled from a woman aged 18-29 years in good health and CMV-seropositive. V and J are TRBV5-1 and TRBJ1-2, with 9 positions matching TRBD1. The sample comprised PBMCs. The CDR3 sequence: CASSLQGAANYGYTF. In DNA form, the CDR3 reads TGCGCCAGCAGCTTACAGGGGGCGGCTAACTATGGCTACACCTTC.